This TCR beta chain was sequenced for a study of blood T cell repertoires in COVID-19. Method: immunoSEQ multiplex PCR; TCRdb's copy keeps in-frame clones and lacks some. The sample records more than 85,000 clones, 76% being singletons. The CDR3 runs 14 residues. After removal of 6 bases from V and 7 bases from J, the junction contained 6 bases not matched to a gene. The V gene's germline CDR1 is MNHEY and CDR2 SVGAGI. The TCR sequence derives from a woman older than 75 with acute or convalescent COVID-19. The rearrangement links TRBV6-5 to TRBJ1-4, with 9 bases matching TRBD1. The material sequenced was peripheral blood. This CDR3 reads CASRRTGEGEKLFF. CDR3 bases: TGTGCCAGCAGGAGGACAGGGGAGGGTGAAAAACTGTTTTTT.